The table lists the clone carrying this T cell receptor beta chain with a count of one. Sequencing used immunoSEQ multiplex PCR; TCRdb keeps in-frame clones, though not all of them. The sample yields some 130,000 clones, about four fifths seen once. This entry comes from a study of cytomegalovirus exposure and HLA in healthy donors. Turning to the study itself: It was reported in a later analysis that the approximately 110 validation repertoires used the same platform as the roughly 700 first-cohort repertoires.

The germline V gene encodes CDR1 MGHDK and CDR2 SYGVNS. This CDR3 has 13 residues. V lost 3 bases, J lost 3 bases, and 8 bases lay in between. The origin of this receptor is a woman in her thirties in good health and CMV-seronegative. Sequenced: PBMCs. V gene TRBV25-1 combines with J gene TRBJ1-1, with D unresolved. The CDR3 bases are TGTGCCAGCAGTGACGGGATATACACTGAAGCTTTCTTT. Translating it yields CASSDGIYTEAFF.